This T cell receptor beta chain was profiled in a study of T cell changes during pregnancy in multiple sclerosis. Profiled with immunoSEQ multiplex PCR; TCRdb holds only in-frame clones, not every one. The sample records tens of thousands of clones, around 88% being singletons. This sequence originates from a female donor with multiple sclerosis, enrolled in a pregnancy study. Sequences were derived from CD8+ T cells from peripheral blood mononuclear cells, sampled in the first trimester of pregnancy.

Here the CDR3 reads CASSPFGASGSPAIYF. The DNA for the CDR3 is TGCGCCAGCAGCCCGTTTGGGGCTAGCGGGAGCCCAGCCATCTATTTT. The V call is TRBV4-1, the J call TRBJ2-3, with 10 bases lining up with TRBD2. In germline, CDR1 is MGHRA, CDR2 YSYEKL. The CDR3 loop spans 16 amino acids. Trimming removed 4 bases from V and 15 bases from J; junction bases left unmatched: 19.